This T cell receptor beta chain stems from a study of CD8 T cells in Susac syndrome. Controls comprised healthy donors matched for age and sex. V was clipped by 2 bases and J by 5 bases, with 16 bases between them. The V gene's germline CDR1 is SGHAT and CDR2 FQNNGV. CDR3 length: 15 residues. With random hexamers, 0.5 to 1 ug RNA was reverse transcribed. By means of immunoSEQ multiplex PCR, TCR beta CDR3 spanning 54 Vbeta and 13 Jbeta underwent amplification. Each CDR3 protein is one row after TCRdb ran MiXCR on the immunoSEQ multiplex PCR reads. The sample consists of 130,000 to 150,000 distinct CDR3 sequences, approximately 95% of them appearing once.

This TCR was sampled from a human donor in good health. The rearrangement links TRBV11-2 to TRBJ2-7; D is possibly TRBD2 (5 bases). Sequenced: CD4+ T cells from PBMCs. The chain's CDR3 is CASSLSGLATHEQYF. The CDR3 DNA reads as TGTGCCAGCAGCTTATCTGGTCTAGCTACCCACGAGCAGTACTTC.